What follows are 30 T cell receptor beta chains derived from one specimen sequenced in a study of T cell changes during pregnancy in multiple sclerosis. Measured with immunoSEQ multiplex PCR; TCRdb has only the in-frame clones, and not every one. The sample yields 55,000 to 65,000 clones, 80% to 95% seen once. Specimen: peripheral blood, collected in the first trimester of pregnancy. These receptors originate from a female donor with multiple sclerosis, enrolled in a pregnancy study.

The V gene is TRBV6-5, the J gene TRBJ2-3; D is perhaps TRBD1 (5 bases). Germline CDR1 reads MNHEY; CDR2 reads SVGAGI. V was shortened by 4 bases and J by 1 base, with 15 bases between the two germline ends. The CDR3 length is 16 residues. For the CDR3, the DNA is TGTGCCAGCAGTTCCCCTAGGGGCGAGGGCACAGATACGCAGTATTTT. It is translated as CASSSPRGEGTDTQYF.

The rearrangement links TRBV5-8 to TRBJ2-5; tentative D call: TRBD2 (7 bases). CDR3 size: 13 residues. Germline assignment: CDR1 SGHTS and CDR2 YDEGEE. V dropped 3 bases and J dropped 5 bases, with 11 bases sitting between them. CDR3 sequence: CASSWGGRETQYF. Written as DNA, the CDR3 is TGTGCCAGCAGCTGGGGGGGCAGGGAGACCCAGTACTTC.

The CDR3 DNA reads TGTGCCTGGAGTATGGACAGGGGCAGCTATGGCTACACCTTC. Translating gives CAWSMDRGSYGYTF. The chain combines TRBV30 with TRBJ1-2; 9 positions agree with TRBD1. The CDR3 runs 14 residues. J was trimmed by 4 bases and V by 2 bases; bases with no gene match: 5. CDR1 is GTSNPN and CDR2 is SVGIG in the germline V gene (reference sequence).

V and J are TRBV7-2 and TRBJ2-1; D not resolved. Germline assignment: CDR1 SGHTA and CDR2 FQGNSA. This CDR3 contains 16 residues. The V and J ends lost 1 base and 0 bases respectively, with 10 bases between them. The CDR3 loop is CASSLGSSSSYNEQFF. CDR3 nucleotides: TGTGCCAGCAGCTTAGGGTCTTCCAGCTCCTACAATGAGCAGTTCTTC.

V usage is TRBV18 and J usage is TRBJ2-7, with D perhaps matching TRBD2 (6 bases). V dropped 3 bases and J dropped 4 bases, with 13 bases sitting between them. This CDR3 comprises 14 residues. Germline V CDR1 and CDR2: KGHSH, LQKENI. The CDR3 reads CASSPRDLAYEQYF. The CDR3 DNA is TGTGCCAGCTCACCGCGGGACTTGGCTTACGAGCAGTACTTC.

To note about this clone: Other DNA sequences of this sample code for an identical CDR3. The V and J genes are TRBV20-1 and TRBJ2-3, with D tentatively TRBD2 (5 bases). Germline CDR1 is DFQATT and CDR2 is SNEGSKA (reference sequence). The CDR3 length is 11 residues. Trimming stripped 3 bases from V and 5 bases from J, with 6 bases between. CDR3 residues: CSASAGDTQYF. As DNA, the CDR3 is TGCAGTGCTAGCGCGGGAGATACGCAGTATTTT.

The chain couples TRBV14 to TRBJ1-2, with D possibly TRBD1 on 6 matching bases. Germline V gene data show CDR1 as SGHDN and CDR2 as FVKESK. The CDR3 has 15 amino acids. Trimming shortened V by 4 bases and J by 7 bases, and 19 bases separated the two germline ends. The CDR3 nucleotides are TGTGCCAGCAGCCCTCTCACCCAGGGGTTGAGTGGCTACACCTTC. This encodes CASSPLTQGLSGYTF.

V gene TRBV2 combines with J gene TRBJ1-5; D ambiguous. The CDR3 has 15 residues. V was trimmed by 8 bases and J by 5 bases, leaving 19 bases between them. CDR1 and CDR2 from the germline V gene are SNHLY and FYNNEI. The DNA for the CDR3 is TGTGCCAGCGGCCGATTCGAGGCGATGGATCAGCCCCAGCATTTT. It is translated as CASGRFEAMDQPQHF.

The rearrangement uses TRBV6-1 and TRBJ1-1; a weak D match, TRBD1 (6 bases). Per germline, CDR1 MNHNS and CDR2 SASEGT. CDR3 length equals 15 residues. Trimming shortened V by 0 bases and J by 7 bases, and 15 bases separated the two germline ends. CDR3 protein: CASSEAGAPRGEAFF. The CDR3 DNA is TGTGCCAGCAGTGAAGCGGGGGCCCCGAGGGGTGAAGCTTTCTTT.

The CDR3 reads CASSGAGRLDQPQHF. CDR3 nucleotide sequence: TGTGCCAGCAGCGGCGCAGGGAGGCTAGATCAGCCCCAGCATTTT. J is TRBJ1-5 and V is TRBV9, with a weak D call TRBD1 (5 bases). Germline CDR1 reads SGDLS; CDR2 reads YYNGEE. V was trimmed by 3 bases and J by 5 bases, leaving 15 bases between them. This CDR3 contains 15 residues.

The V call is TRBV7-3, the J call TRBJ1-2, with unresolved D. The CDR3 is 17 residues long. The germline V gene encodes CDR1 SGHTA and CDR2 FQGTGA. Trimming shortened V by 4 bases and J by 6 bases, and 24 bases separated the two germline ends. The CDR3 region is CASSSPLRLSPRDGYTF. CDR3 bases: TGTGCCAGCAGCTCCCCCCTGAGATTGTCGCCGAGGGATGGCTACACCTTC.

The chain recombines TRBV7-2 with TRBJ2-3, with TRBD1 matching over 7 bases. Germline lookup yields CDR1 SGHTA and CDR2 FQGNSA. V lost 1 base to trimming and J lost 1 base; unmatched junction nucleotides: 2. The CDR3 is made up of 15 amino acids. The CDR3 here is CASSLDRGRTDTQYF. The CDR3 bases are TGTGCCAGCAGCTTAGACAGGGGCCGCACAGATACGCAGTATTTT.

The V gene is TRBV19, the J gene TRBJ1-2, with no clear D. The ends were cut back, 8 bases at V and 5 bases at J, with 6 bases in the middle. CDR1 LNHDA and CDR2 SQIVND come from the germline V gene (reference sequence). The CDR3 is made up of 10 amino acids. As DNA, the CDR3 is TGTGCCAGTCGGGGATATGGCTACACCTTC. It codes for CASRGYGYTF.

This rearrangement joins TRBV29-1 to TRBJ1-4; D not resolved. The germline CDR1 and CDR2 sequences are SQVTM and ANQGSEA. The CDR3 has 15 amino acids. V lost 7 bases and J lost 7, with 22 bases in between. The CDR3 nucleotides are TGCAGCGGTTCAGTGAGGGAAGGGATGGGTGAAAAACTGTTTTTT. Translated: CSGSVREGMGEKLFF.

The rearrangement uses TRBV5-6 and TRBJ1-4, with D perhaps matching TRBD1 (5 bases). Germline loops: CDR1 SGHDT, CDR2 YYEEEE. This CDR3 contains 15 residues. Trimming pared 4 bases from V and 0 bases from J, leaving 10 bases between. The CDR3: CASSHRGATNEKLFF. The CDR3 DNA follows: TGTGCCAGCAGCCACCGGGGGGCAACTAATGAAAAACTGTTTTTT.

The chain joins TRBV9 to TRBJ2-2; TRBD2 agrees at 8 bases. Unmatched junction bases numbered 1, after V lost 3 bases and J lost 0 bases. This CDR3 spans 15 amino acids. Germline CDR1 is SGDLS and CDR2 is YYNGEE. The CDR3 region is CASSERGTNTGELFF. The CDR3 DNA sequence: TGTGCCAGCAGCGAGCGGGGGACGAACACCGGGGAGCTGTTTTTT.

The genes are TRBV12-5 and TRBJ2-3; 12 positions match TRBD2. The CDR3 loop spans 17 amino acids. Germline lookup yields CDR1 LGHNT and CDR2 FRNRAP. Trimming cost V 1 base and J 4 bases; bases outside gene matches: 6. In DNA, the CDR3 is TGTGCTAGTGGTTTGGGAAGACTAGCGGGGGTACCAGATACGCAGTATTTT. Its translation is CASGLGRLAGVPDTQYF.

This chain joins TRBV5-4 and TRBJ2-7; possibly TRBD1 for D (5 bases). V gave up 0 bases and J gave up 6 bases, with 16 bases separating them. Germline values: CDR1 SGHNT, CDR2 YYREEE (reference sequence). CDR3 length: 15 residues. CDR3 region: CASSLGSAGFLEQYF. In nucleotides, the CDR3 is TGTGCCAGCAGCTTGGGTTCGGCAGGGTTCCTCGAGCAGTACTTC.

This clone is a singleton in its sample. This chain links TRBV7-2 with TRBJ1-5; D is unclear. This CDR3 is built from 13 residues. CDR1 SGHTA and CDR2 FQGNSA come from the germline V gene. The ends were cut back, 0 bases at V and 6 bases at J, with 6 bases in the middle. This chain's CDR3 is CASSLARGQPQHF. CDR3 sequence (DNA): TGTGCCAGCAGCTTAGCGCGGGGTCAGCCCCAGCATTTT. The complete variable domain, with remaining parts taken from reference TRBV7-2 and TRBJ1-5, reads GAGVSQSPSNKVTEKGKDVELRCDPISGHTALYWYRQSLGQGLEFLIYFQGNSAPDKSGLPSDRFSAERTGGSVSTLTIQRTQQEDSAVYLCASSLARGQPQHFGDGTRLSIL.

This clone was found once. The CDR3 sequence: CASSTTGGTGANVLTF. The CDR3, as DNA: TGTGCCAGCAGCACGACAGGGGGGACTGGGGCCAACGTCCTGACTTTC. V usage is TRBV7-2 and J usage is TRBJ2-6; 9 bases fit TRBD1. Trimming removed 5 bases from V and 2 bases from J; junction bases left unmatched: 4. Germline V gene data show CDR1 as SGHTA and CDR2 as FQGNSA. The CDR3 runs 16 residues.

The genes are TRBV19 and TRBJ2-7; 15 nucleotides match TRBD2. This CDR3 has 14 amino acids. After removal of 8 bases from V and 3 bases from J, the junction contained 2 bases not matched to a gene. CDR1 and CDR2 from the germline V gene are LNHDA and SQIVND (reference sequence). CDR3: CASRTSGGVYEQYF. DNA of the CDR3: TGTGCCAGTCGGACTAGCGGGGGGGTCTACGAGCAGTACTTC.

DNA for the CDR3: TGTGCCACCTTAAGGACTAGCTCTGCAGATACGCAGTATTTT. Residues: CATLRTSSADTQYF. The J gene is TRBJ2-3, the V gene TRBV10-3; 8 nucleotides agree with TRBD2. CDR3 size: 14 residues. Germline V gene sequence: CDR1 ENHRY, CDR2 SYGVKD. J gave up 4 bases and V 10 bases, and 10 bases lay outside the gene matches.

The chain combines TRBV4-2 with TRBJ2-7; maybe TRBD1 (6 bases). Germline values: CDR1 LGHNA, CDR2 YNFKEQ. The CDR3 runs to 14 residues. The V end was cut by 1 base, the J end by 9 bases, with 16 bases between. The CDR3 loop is CASSQGSGERGQYF. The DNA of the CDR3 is TGTGCCAGCAGCCAAGGCTCAGGGGAGAGGGGGCAGTACTTC.

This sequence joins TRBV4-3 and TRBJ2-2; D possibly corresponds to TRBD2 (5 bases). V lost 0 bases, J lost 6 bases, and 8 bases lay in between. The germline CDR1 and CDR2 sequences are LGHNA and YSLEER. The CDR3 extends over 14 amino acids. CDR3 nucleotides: TGCGCCAGCAGCCAAGAAAACGGGGCCGGGGAGCTGTTTTTT. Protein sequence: CASSQENGAGELFF.

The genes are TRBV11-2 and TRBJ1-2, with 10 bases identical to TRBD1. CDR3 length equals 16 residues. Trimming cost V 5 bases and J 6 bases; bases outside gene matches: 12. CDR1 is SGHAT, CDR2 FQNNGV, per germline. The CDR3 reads CASSRFGDRGSNGYTF. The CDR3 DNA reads TGTGCCAGCAGCCGATTCGGGGACAGGGGAAGCAATGGCTACACCTTC.

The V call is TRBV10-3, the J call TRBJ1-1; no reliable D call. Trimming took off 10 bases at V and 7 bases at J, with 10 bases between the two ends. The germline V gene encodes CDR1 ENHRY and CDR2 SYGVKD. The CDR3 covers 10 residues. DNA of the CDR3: TGTGCCACCCCAGTTGGTGAAGCTTTCTTT. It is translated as CATPVGEAFF.

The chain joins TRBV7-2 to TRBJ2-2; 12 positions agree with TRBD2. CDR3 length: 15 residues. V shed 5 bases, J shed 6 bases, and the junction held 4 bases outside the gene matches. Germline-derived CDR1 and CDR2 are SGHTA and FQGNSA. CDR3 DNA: TGTGCCAGCAGCACACTAGCGGGGGGTTCCGGGGAGCTGTTTTTT. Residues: CASSTLAGGSGELFF.

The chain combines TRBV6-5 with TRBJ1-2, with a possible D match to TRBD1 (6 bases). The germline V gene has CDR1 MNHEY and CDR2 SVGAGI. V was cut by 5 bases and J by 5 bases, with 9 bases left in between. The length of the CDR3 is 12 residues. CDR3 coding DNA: TGTGCCAGCAGTACAGGGATGTATGGCTACACCTTC. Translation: CASSTGMYGYTF.

For the CDR3, the DNA is TGTGCCAGCAGCCCCCCCGGCTCCTACAATGAGCAGTTCTTC. This gives the protein CASSPPGSYNEQFF. The gene calls are TRBV5-4 and TRBJ2-1; D not certain. Trimming took off 4 bases at V and 0 bases at J, with 8 bases between the two ends. Germline V lookup: CDR1 SGHNT, CDR2 YYREEE (reference sequence). This CDR3 has 14 residues.

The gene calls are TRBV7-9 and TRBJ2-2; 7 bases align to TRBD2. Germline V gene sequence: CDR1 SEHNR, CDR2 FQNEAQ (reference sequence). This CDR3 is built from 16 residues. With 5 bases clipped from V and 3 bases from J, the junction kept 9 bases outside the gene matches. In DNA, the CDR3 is TGTGCCAGCAGCCCCCGGACTAGTGTGGACACCGGGGAGCTGTTTTTT. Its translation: CASSPRTSVDTGELFF.